The 26 T cell receptor beta chains given below trace back to one sample, sequenced in a study of T-cell memory formation after mild COVID-19. Each CDR3 protein is one row after TCRdb ran MiXCR on the 5' RACE reads. The data hold hundreds of thousands of distinct CDR3 sequences, with roughly 22% observed a single time. Sequences were obtained from PBMCs or a T cell subset sorted from them (not recorded which). All receptors derive from an adult woman who had mild COVID-19 (a few samples of this study predate the infection). Cell type and time point are not known.

This clonotype has only a few counts. This chain connects TRBV5-1 to TRBJ2-6; 9 bases match TRBD1. V dropped 4 bases and J dropped 1; count of bases not matched to a gene: 6. The CDR3 consists of 17 residues. Germline assignment: CDR1 SGHRS and CDR2 YFSETQ. CDR3 coding DNA: TGCGCCAGCAGCAACACCGGGACAGGGTCTGGGGCCAACGTCCTGACTTTC. Translating it yields CASSNTGTGSGANVLTF.

V and J are TRBV12-3 or TRBV12-4 and TRBJ2-5; TRBD1 is a possible D gene (6 bases). This CDR3 spans 13 amino acids. The V end was cut by 6 bases, the J end by 4 bases, with 12 bases between. The CDR3 sequence: CASSNRVRETQYF. In DNA, the CDR3 is TGTGCCAGCAGCAACAGGGTTCGAGAGACCCAGTACTTC.

The chain is built from TRBV12-3 or TRBV12-4 and TRBJ1-4; 7 positions agree with TRBD1. With 0 bases clipped from V and 8 bases from J, the junction kept 3 bases outside the gene matches. The CDR3 is 14 amino acids. This chain's CDR3 is CASSLADRDEKLFF. CDR3 bases: TGTGCCAGCAGTTTAGCCGACAGGGACGAAAAACTGTTTTTT.

The chain has TRBV18 and TRBJ1-3; D gene uncertain. The CDR3 runs 11 residues. Trimming pared 3 bases from V and 14 bases from J, leaving 11 bases between. Per germline, CDR1 KGHSH and CDR2 LQKENI. CDR3 protein: CASSPDDGLYF. As DNA, the CDR3 is TGTGCCAGCTCACCTGATGACGGATTATATTTT.

This clonotype was counted between two and nine times. This chain connects TRBV20-1 to TRBJ1-2, with D possibly TRBD1 on 5 matching bases. The CDR3 is 15 amino acids. Trimming pared 2 bases from V and 5 bases from J, leaving 18 bases between. Germline loops: CDR1 DFQATT, CDR2 SNEGSKA (reference sequence). CDR3 in amino acids: CSARRPRDRGYGYTF. The CDR3 DNA sequence: TGCAGTGCTAGAAGGCCCCGGGACCGGGGATATGGCTACACCTTC.

This clonotype was seen a handful of times. The genes are TRBV5-1 and TRBJ2-2, with D possibly TRBD2 on 6 matching bases. The CDR3 spans 20 residues. V shed 1 base and J shed 2 bases, with 24 bases lying between them. The germline V gene has CDR1 SGHRS and CDR2 YFSETQ. The CDR3 reads CASSLHISSGSSENTGELFF. CDR3 DNA sequence: TGCGCCAGCAGCTTGCATATCTCGTCGGGATCTAGCGAAAACACCGGGGAGCTGTTTTTT.

In this sample, this clonotype turned up a few times. V usage is TRBV27 and J usage is TRBJ2-7; no clear D. V shed 4 bases and J shed 2 bases, with 9 bases lying between them. CDR1 and CDR2 from the germline V gene are MNHEY and SMNVEV (reference sequence). There are 13 residues in the CDR3. CDR3 sequence: CASSSVTPYEQYF. CDR3 nucleotides: TGTGCCAGCAGTTCGGTAACACCCTACGAGCAGTACTTC.

This clonotype appeared a few times. The chain has TRBV2 and TRBJ2-1; a possible D gene is TRBD2 (6 bases). Germline CDR1 is SNHLY and CDR2 is FYNNEI. The CDR3 has 15 residues. Trimming shortened V by 7 bases and J by 7 bases, and 20 bases separated the two germline ends. CDR3 residues: CASTPNGAGRNEQFF. The DNA for the CDR3 is TGTGCCAGCACTCCGAATGGGGCAGGGAGGAATGAGCAGTTCTTC.

This clonotype was counted a few times. V gene TRBV7-2 combines with J gene TRBJ2-1; D not resolved. Trimming pared 2 bases from V and 4 bases from J, leaving 6 bases between. In germline, CDR1 is SGHTA, CDR2 FQGNSA. This CDR3 has 13 amino acids. The CDR3 loop reads CASSLSWYNEQFF. As DNA, the CDR3 is TGTGCCAGCAGCTTATCCTGGTACAATGAGCAGTTCTTC.

This clonotype was counted a single time. V is TRBV5-5 and J is TRBJ2-5; no definite D call. Germline values: CDR1 SGHKS, CDR2 YYEKEE (reference sequence). Between the trimmed V and J ends, which lost 2 bases and 5 bases, there was a span of 19 bases. CDR3 length equals 16 residues. The CDR3 sequence: CASSLSGRTLGETQYF. For the CDR3, the DNA is TGTGCCAGCAGCTTATCTGGCAGAACCTTAGGGGAGACCCAGTACTTC.

This clonotype was seen a single time. The chain is built from TRBV2 and TRBJ2-4, with 14 bases that match TRBD2. From germline, CDR1 is SNHLY and CDR2 FYNNEI. The CDR3 loop spans 15 amino acids. With V trimmed by 3 bases and J by 9 bases, 4 bases remained unmatched. The CDR3 coding sequence is TGTGCCAGCAGTGAGACTAGCGGGGGGGTCGGCATTCAGTACTTC. This codes for CASSETSGGVGIQYF.

J is TRBJ2-3 and V is TRBV12-3 or TRBV12-4, with a weak D call TRBD1 (6 bases). V was trimmed by 0 bases and J by 2 bases, leaving 9 bases between them. The CDR3 length is 15 residues. CDR3 sequence reads: CASSLAGANTDTQYF. The CDR3 coding sequence is TGTGCCAGCAGTTTAGCGGGGGCGAACACAGATACGCAGTATTTT.

This clonotype occurred a few times. This chain links TRBV5-1 with TRBJ2-5; D possibly corresponds to TRBD2 (5 bases). Germline-derived CDR1 and CDR2 are SGHRS and YFSETQ. The CDR3 is 15 amino acids. V was shortened by 0 bases and J by 4 bases, with 13 bases between the two germline ends. CDR3 nucleotides: TGCGCCAGCAGCTTGGCGGGTGTTGGAGGAGAGACCCAGTACTTC. It is translated as CASSLAGVGGETQYF.

This chain links TRBV4-1 with TRBJ1-2, with D perhaps matching TRBD1 (6 bases). The V end lost 1 base, the J end lost 7 bases, and 10 bases lay between the germline ends. The CDR3 sequence is 13 residues long. Germline values: CDR1 MGHRA, CDR2 YSYEKL. CDR3 in amino acids: CASSQVTGSGYTF. The CDR3 nucleotides are TGCGCCAGCAGCCAAGTCACAGGGTCTGGCTACACCTTC.

This clonotype was found many times. CDR3 nucleotides: TGCGCCAGCAGCCAAGATCCGGGGGGATGGAAATTCTTC. Its protein product is CASSQDPGGWKFF. This chain connects TRBV4-1 to TRBJ2-1; 7 bases map to TRBD2. Germline V gene lookup returns CDR1 MGHRA and CDR2 YSYEKL. The CDR3 runs 13 residues. With V trimmed by 0 bases and J by 16 bases, 9 bases remained unmatched.

The chain couples TRBV7-3 to TRBJ2-2; perhaps TRBD2 as D (6 bases). V lost 2 bases and J lost 5, with 18 bases in between. The CDR3 length is 17 residues. The germline gives CDR1 SGHTA, CDR2 FQGTGA. The CDR3: CASSLLAGTPRTGELFF. The CDR3 DNA is TGTGCCAGCAGCTTATTGGCCGGGACTCCCAGAACCGGGGAGCTGTTTTTT.

V usage is TRBV11-2 and J usage is TRBJ2-7; a possible D gene is TRBD1 (5 bases). The CDR3 has 17 residues. The V end lost 1 base, the J end lost 2 bases, and 18 bases lay between the germline ends. Germline CDR1 is SGHAT and CDR2 is FQNNGV. For the CDR3, the DNA is TGTGCCAGCAGCTTAGTAGCCCTAACAGGTTTCCCCTACGAGCAGTACTTC. This gives the protein CASSLVALTGFPYEQYF.

The genes are TRBV30 and TRBJ2-5; D gene unclear. This CDR3 is 15 amino acids long. The V and J ends lost 0 bases and 1 base respectively, with 12 bases between them. Germline assignment: CDR1 GTSNPN and CDR2 SVGIG (reference sequence). The CDR3 DNA reads as TGTGCCTGGAGTGTAGACTGGGCTACCCAAGAGACCCAGTACTTC. It codes for CAWSVDWATQETQYF.

The J gene is TRBJ2-7, the V gene TRBV13; possible D gene TRBD1, 6 bases. Trimming pared 7 bases from V and 4 bases from J, leaving 17 bases between. Germline assignment: CDR1 PRHDT and CDR2 FYEKMQ (reference sequence). This CDR3 comprises 14 residues. CDR3 residues: CASTERGRGYEQYF. Here the CDR3 DNA reads TGTGCCAGCACAGAGAGGGGCAGGGGTTACGAGCAGTACTTC.

The chain couples TRBV7-9 to TRBJ2-7; D is ambiguous. This CDR3 spans 12 amino acids. Germline CDR1 SEHNR, CDR2 FQNEAQ (reference sequence). Trimming shortened V by 5 bases and J by 4 bases, and 9 bases separated the two germline ends. CDR3 DNA sequence: TGTGCCAGCAGCGTGGGAACATACGAGCAGTACTTC. Protein sequence: CASSVGTYEQYF.

This clonotype was seen a handful of times. The V gene is TRBV4-1, the J gene TRBJ2-7; possible D gene TRBD1, 7 bases. The CDR3 totals 15 residues. Germline CDR1 reads MGHRA; CDR2 reads YSYEKL. V shed 3 bases and J shed 5 bases, with 17 bases lying between them. CDR3: CASSHRGDSNNEQYF. CDR3 nucleotide sequence: TGCGCCAGCAGCCATCGCGGGGACAGTAACAACGAGCAGTACTTC.

V is TRBV15 and J is TRBJ1-1; D is unclear. There are 13 residues in the CDR3. Trimming stripped 3 bases from V and 4 bases from J, with 9 bases between. Germline V gene lookup returns CDR1 LNHNV and CDR2 YYDKDF (reference sequence). CDR3: CATSSDGLTEAFF. The CDR3 DNA follows: TGTGCCACCAGCAGCGATGGACTCACTGAAGCTTTCTTT.

V gene TRBV24-1 combines with J gene TRBJ2-3, with D perhaps TRBD1 or TRBD2 (5 bases each). The CDR3 contains 16 residues. The germline V gene has CDR1 KGHDR and CDR2 SFDVKD. V lost 1 base to trimming and J lost 2 bases, with 12 bases between them. The CDR3 loop reads CATSDLTGPNTDTQYF. DNA of the CDR3: TGTGCCACCAGTGATTTAACGGGGCCGAACACAGATACGCAGTATTTT.

This sequence joins TRBV6-1 and TRBJ2-3, with 10 bases aligning to TRBD2. The CDR3 is made up of 15 amino acids. Trimming cost V 6 bases and J 6 bases; bases outside gene matches: 9. In germline, CDR1 is MNHNS, CDR2 SASEGT. The CDR3: CASRELAGWSDTQYF. CDR3 nucleotides: TGTGCCAGCAGGGAACTAGCGGGATGGTCCGATACGCAGTATTTT.

This clonotype was seen ten or more times. CDR3 sequence: CASSDSGQGNTGELFF. CDR3 bases: TGTGCCAGCAGTGACTCGGGACAGGGAAACACCGGGGAGCTGTTTTTT. The V and J genes are TRBV6-4 and TRBJ2-2; 9 nucleotides line up with TRBD1. CDR3 length: 16 amino acids. The germline CDR1 and CDR2 sequences are MRHNA and SNTAGT. V lost 0 bases, J lost 2 bases, and 1 base stayed unmatched.

The rearrangement uses TRBV4-1 and TRBJ1-2; D perhaps matches TRBD1 (6 bases). The germline CDR1 and CDR2 sequences are MGHRA and YSYEKL. Trimming pared 4 bases from V and 7 bases from J, leaving 19 bases between. The CDR3 extends over 15 amino acids. CDR3 DNA: TGCGCCAGCAGCCCCAACCTAGGGGGGACAATTGGCTACACCTTC. It is translated as CASSPNLGGTIGYTF.